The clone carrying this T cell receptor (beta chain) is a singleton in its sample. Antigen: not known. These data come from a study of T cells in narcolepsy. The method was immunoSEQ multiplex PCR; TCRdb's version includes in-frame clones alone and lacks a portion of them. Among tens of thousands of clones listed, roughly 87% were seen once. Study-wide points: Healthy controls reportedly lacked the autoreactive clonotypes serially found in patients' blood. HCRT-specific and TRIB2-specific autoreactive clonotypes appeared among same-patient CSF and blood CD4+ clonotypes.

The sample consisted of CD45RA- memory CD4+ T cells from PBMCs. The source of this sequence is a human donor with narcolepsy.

The DNA for the CDR3 is TGTGCCAGTGGGGTTAAGGGGGGCACTGAAGCTTTCTTT. Translating gives CASGVKGGTEAFF. The chain carries TRBV6-6 and TRBJ1-1, with D possibly TRBD1 on 6 matching bases. The V gene lost 9 bases and the J gene lost 4 bases, with 15 bases spanning the gap. Germline lookup yields CDR1 MNHNY and CDR2 SVGAGI (reference sequence). The CDR3 sequence is 13 residues long.